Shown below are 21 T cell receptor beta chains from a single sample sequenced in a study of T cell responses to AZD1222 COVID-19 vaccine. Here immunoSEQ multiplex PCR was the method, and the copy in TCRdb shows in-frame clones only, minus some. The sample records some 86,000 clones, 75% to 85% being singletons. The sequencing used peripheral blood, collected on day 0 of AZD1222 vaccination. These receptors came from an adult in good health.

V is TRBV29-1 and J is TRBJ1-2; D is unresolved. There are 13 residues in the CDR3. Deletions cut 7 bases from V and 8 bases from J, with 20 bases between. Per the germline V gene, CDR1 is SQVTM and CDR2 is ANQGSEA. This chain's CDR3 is CSANPLLTYGYTF. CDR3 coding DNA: TGCAGCGCAAATCCACTCCTTACCTACGGCTACACCTTC.

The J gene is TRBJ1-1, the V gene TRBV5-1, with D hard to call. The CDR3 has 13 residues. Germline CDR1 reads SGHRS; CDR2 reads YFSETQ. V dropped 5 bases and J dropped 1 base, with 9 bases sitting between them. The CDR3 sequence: CASSFLENTEAFF. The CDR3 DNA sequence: TGCGCCAGCAGTTTCCTAGAGAACACTGAAGCTTTCTTT.

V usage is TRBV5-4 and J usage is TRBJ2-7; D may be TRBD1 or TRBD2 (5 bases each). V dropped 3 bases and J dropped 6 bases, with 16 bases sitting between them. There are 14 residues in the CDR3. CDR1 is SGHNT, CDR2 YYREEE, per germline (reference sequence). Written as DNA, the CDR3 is TGTGCCAGCAGCTCCCAGGGAGATCTTGCCGAGCAGTACTTC. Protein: CASSSQGDLAEQYF.

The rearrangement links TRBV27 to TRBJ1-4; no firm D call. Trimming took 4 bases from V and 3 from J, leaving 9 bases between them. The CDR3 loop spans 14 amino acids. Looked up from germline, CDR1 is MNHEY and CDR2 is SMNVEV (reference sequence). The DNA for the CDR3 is TGTGCCAGCAGTTCCGTGGACTCTAATGAAAAACTGTTTTTT. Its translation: CASSSVDSNEKLFF.

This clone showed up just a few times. CDR3 sequence (DNA): TGTGCCAGCAGTTACTGGACAGGGACTAATGAAAAACTGTTTTTT. Translating it yields CASSYWTGTNEKLFF. The rearrangement links TRBV2 to TRBJ1-4; 8 nucleotides line up with TRBD1. The J segment lost 2 bases and the V segment lost 5 bases, leaving 4 bases of the junction unmatched. This CDR3 region has 15 residues. CDR1 is SNHLY and CDR2 is FYNNEI in the germline V gene.

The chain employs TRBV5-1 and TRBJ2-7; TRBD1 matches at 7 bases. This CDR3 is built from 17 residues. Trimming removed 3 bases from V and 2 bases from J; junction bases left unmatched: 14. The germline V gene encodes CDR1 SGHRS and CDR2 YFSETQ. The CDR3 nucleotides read TGCGCCAGCAGCTCGACCTCCAGGGGGTCCACTCCCTACGAGCAGTACTTC. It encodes CASSSTSRGSTPYEQYF.

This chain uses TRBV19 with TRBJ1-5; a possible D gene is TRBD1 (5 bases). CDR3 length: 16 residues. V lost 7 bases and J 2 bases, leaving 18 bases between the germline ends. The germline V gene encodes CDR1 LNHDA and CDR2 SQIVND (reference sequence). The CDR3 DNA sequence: TGTGCCAGTACCACCATGACGCGGGGGGGCAATCAGCCCCAGCATTTT. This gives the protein CASTTMTRGGNQPQHF.

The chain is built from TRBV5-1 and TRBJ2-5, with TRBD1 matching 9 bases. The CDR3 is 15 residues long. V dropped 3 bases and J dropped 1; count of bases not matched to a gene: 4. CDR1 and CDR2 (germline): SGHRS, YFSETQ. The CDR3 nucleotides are TGCGCCAGCAGCTCGGGACAGGGCCTCCAAGAGACCCAGTACTTC. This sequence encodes CASSSGQGLQETQYF.

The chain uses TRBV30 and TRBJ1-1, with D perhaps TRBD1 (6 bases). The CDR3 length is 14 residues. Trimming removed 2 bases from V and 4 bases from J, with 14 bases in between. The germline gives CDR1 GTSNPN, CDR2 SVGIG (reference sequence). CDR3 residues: CAWSRGGLVTEAFF. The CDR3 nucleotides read TGTGCCTGGAGTAGGGGGGGGCTGGTCACTGAAGCTTTCTTT.

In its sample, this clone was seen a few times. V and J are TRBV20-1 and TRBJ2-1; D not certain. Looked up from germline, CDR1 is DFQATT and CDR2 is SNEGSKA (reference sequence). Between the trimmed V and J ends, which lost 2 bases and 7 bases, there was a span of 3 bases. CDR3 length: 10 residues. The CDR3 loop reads CSARRNEQFF. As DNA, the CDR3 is TGCAGTGCTAGAAGAAATGAGCAGTTCTTC.

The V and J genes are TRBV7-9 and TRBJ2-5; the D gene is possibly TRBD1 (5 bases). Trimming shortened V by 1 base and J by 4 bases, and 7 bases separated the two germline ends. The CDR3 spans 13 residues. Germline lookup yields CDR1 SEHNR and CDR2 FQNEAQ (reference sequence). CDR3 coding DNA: TGTGCCAGCAGCTTAGAAAGGGGAGAGACCCAGTACTTC. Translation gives CASSLERGETQYF.

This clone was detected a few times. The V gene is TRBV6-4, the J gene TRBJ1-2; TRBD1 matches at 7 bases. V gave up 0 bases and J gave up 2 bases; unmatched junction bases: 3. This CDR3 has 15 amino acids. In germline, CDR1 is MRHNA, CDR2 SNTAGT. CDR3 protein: CASSDSNRGNYGYTF. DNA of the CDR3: TGTGCCAGCAGTGACTCGAACAGGGGCAACTATGGCTACACCTTC.

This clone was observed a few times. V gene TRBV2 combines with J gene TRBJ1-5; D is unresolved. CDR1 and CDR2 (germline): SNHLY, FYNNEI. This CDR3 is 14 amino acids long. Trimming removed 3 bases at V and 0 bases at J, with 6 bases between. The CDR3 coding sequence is TGTGCCAGCAGTGAGAGAGCTAGCAATCAGCCCCAGCATTTT. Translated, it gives CASSERASNQPQHF.

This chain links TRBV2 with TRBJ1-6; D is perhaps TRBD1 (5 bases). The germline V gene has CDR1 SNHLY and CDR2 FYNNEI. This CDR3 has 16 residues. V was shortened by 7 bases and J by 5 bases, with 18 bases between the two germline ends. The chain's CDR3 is CASTHKGTSNNSPLHF. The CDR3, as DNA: TGTGCCAGCACCCACAAAGGGACGTCAAATAATTCACCCCTCCACTTT.

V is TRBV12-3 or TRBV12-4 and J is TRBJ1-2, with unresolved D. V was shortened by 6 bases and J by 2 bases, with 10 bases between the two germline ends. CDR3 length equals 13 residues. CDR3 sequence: CASRIGQNYGYTF. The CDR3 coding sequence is TGTGCCAGCAGAATAGGGCAGAACTATGGCTACACCTTC.

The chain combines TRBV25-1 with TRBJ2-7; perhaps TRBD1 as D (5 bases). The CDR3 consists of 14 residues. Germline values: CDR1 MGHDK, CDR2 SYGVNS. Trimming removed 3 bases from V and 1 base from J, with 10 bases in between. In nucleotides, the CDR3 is TGTGCCAGCAGTGATTCGCAGGGTTCCTACGAGCAGTACTTC. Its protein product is CASSDSQGSYEQYF.

The CDR3 coding sequence is TGTGCCAGCAGCCGGACCTTACAAGGAGGCTACACCTTC. Amino acid sequence: CASSRTLQGGYTF. V usage is TRBV3-1 (or the pseudogene TRBV3-2) and J usage is TRBJ1-2, with D uncertain. Germline CDR1 is LGHDT and CDR2 is YNNKEL (reference sequence). Trimming stripped 4 bases from V and 8 bases from J, with 14 bases between. This CDR3 spans 13 amino acids.

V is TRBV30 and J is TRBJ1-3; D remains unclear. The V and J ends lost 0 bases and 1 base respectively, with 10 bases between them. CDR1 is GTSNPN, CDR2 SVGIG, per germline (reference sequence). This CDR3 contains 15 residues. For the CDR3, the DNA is TGTGCCTGGAGTGTACCTCGGTTTTCTGGAAACACCATATATTTT. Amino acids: CAWSVPRFSGNTIYF. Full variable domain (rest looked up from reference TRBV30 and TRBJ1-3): SQTIHQWPATLVQPVGSPLSLECTVEGTSNPNLYWYRQAAGRGLQLLFYSVGIGQISSEVPQNLSASRPQDRQFILSSKKLLLSDSGFYLCAWSVPRFSGNTIYFGEGSWLTVV.

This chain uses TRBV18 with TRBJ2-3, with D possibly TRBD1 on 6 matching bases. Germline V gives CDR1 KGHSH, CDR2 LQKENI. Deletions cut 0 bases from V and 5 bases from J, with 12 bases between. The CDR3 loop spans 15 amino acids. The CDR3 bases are TGTGCCAGCTCACCACCGGGGGCGGCCGGAGATACGCAGTATTTT. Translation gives CASSPPGAAGDTQYF.

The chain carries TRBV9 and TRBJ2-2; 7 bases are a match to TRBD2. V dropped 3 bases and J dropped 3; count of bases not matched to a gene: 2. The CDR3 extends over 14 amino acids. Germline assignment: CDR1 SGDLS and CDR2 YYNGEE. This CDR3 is CASSAGGDTGELFF. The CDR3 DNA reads TGTGCCAGCAGCGCGGGGGGAGACACCGGGGAGCTGTTTTTT.

This CDR3 is CASSIGGTLNYGYTF. CDR3 sequence (DNA): TGTGCCAGTAGTATCGGCGGGACACTTAACTATGGCTACACCTTC. The chain uses TRBV19 and TRBJ1-2; D may be TRBD1 (6 bases). Germline values: CDR1 LNHDA, CDR2 SQIVND (reference sequence). Trimming removed 3 bases from V and 1 base from J, with 12 bases in between. This CDR3 has 15 amino acids. Filled out from reference TRBV19 and TRBJ1-2, the complete variable domain reads DGGITQSPKYLFRKEGQNVTLSCEQNLNHDAMYWYRQDPGQGLRLIYYSQIVNDFQKGDIAEGYSVSREKKESFPLTVTSAQKNPTAFYLCASSIGGTLNYGYTFGSGTRLTVV.